This is a list of T cell receptor beta chains from one sample in a study of CD8+ T cells in alopecia areata. This table comes from immunoSEQ multiplex PCR, and its TCRdb copy is limited to in-frame clones, with some not included. This table has 100,000 to 120,000 clones, around 59% appearing once. The sequenced sample consisted of CD8+ T cells sorted from blood. These receptors all come from a human donor in good health. Both conserved end residues are part of each CDR3.

j_call	v_call	cdr3_aa
TRBJ2-1	TRBV15	CATSRDRGPADEQFF
TRBJ2-5	TRBV5-1	CASSSDRERPPETQYF
TRBJ2-5	TRBV28	CASSLSMYQETQYF
TRBJ1-5	TRBV13	CASSLGHNQPQHF
TRBJ2-1	TRBV29-1	CSVTTSGGAGEQFF
TRBJ2-1	TRBV4-3	CASSPGTREQFF
TRBJ2-6	TRBV28	CASTGIWDPGANVLTF
TRBJ2-1	TRBV5-4	CASSLFLWSEQFF
TRBJ2-7	TRBV7-4	CASSFVRHLDEQYF
TRBJ1-2	TRBV9	CASSGTTGTGLSSNYGYTF
TRBJ2-5	TRBV7-3	CASSSSGGGETQYF
TRBJ1-6	TRBV7-9	CASSLANSPLHF
TRBJ1-5	TRBV6-5	CASSLGGNNQPQHF
TRBJ2-7	TRBV6-1	CASSGTDRDGSYEQYF
TRBJ2-3	TRBV6-4	CASSRGTGGAGSDTQYF
TRBJ1-2	TRBV5-4	CASSQSGTVGYTF
TRBJ1-1	TRBV9	CASSVAGDGTEAFF
TRBJ2-3	TRBV7-2	CASSLELWWASTDTQYF
TRBJ2-5	TRBV2	CASKRPTETQYF
TRBJ1-1	TRBV7-2	CASSLAGWTEAFF
TRBJ1-1	TRBV13	CASSLQGATEAFF
TRBJ2-5	TRBV10-3	CAISDPHGTEQETQYF
TRBJ2-6	TRBV7-8	CASSLPGQGSNVLTF